Below, one T cell receptor beta chain is given with its context. Its antigen is unknown. The sample comes from a study of cytomegalovirus exposure and HLA in healthy donors. Study summary: In an earlier analysis, around 120 million unique TCR beta sequences were found from about 190 million T cells.

Study-level results: It emerged from a later analysis that several of the most significant clusters appeared to be linked to common viral pathogens. Across HLA loci, a later analysis found differing TCR association rates, with DRB1 most and HLA-C fewest. Productive status was seen about 90% or about 30% of the time for most TCR beta V segments in an earlier analysis.

In germline, CDR1 is PRHDT, CDR2 FYEKMQ (reference sequence). Trimming took 4 bases from V and 1 from J; bases not matched to a gene: 3. CDR3 length: 15 amino acids. The PCR had 60 Vbeta and 13 Jbeta primers. Clones were read by immunoSEQ multiplex PCR, and TCRdb kept only the in-frame ones, dropping some. The sample records over 100,000 clones, under 85% being singletons. Sequencing input: PBMCs. This chain joins TRBV13 and TRBJ2-3, with 9 bases identical to TRBD2. The receptor was isolated from a man aged 40-55 years in good health and CMV-seropositive. For the CDR3, the DNA is TGTGCCAGCAGCTCCCGACTAGCGGGCACAGATACGCAGTATTTT. Translation: CASSSRLAGTDTQYF.